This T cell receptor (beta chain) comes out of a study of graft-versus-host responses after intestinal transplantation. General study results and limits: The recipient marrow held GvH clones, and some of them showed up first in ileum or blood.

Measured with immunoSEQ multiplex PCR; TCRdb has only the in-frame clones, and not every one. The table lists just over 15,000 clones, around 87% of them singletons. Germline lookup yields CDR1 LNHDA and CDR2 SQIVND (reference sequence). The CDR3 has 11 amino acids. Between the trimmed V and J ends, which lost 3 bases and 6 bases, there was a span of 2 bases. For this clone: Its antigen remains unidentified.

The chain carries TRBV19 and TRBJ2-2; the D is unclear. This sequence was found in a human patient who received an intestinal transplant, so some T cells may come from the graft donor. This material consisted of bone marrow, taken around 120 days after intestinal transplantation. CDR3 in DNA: TGTGCCAGTAGTATGTCCGGGGAGCTGTTTTTT. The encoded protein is CASSMSGELFF. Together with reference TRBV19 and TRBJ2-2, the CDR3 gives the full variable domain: DGGITQSPKYLFRKEGQNVTLSCEQNLNHDAMYWYRQDPGQGLRLIYYSQIVNDFQKGDIAEGYSVSREKKESFPLTVTSAQKNPTAFYLCASSMSGELFFGEGSRLTVL.